This TCR beta chain was recorded in a study of blood T cell repertoires in COVID-19. Some clones are missing from TCRdb's copy, which holds only in-frame ones; the method was immunoSEQ multiplex PCR. The repertoire holds roughly 200,000 clones, with 81% as singletons. Trimming stripped 2 bases from V and 5 bases from J, with 3 bases between. Germline assignment: CDR1 SGHDN and CDR2 FVKESK. The CDR3 has 11 residues. This sequence was found in a woman of 80 years or more with acute or convalescent COVID-19. Sequenced: peripheral blood. This chain links TRBV14 with TRBJ1-1; D is uncertain. CDR3 amino acids: CASSQLTEAFF. CDR3 bases: TGTGCCAGCAGCCAATTAACTGAAGCTTTCTTT.